This T cell receptor beta chain derives from a study of identical twins. This clonotype came up a few times. The antigen is not known. The CDR3 has 14 amino acids. V gave up 6 bases and J gave up 2 bases, with 13 bases separating them. Each CDR3 protein gets one entry after TCRdb re-called the 5' RACE reads with MiXCR. The repertoire holds hundreds of thousands of distinct CDR3 sequences, around a tenth seen once, with 5.1% in the top ten. Every one of the donors was a healthy Caucasian. Study-wide points: Insertions were reduced in abundant cord blood beta clonotypes but not in memory repertoires. For out-of-frame alpha sequences shared by twins, low generation probability was in excess. It was cross-sectional statistical analysis, not following the same donors, that the conclusions relied on.

The TCR comes from a woman younger than 30 in good health. The chain joins TRBV12-3 or TRBV12-4 to TRBJ2-5; no definite D call. What was sequenced was memory (CD45RO+) T cells sorted from blood. The CDR3: CASSLGHTQETQYF. In DNA, the CDR3 is TGTGCCAGCAGCCTCGGGCACACGCAAGAGACCCAGTACTTC.